This T cell receptor beta chain was sequenced during a study of T cells after somatic rescue of genetic block. This table comes from immunoSEQ multiplex PCR, and its TCRdb copy is limited to in-frame clones, with some not included. In the table there are about 72,000 clones, roughly 93% of which are singletons. The CDR3 consists of 16 residues. The ends were cut back, 4 bases at V and 6 bases at J, with 19 bases in the middle. Germline CDR1 reads MGHRA; CDR2 reads YSYEKL. The TCR originated in a man aged 30-40 years. The genes are TRBV4-1 and TRBJ2-1, with D perhaps TRBD1 or TRBD2 (6 bases each). The specimen sequenced was peripheral blood mononuclear cells (PBMCs). The CDR3, as DNA: TGCGCCAGCAGCCGACGCGGGGACACGGTGGGCAATGAGCAGTTCTTC. Translating it yields CASSRRGDTVGNEQFF.